This TCR beta chain is drawn from a study of T cells in Graves' hyperthyroidism and ophthalmopathy. It was RNA transcripts that yielded the amplified TCR beta CDR3 regions. When the TCR CDR3 underwent first-round RT-PCR, the HTBI primer set was used. TCRdb re-analysed the multiplex PCR reads in MiXCR, keeping a single row per CDR3 protein. The table lists more than 550,000 distinct CDR3 sequences, 17% of them singletons, with 15% to 17% in the top ten. This clonotype was picked up many times. The sample consisted of blood. The receptor's source is a man between 45 and 60 years old with Graves' hyperthyroidism.

CDR3 sequence: CASSQGGQGIYEQYF. The CDR3 DNA follows: TGTGCCAGCAGTCAGGGCGGACAGGGTATCTACGAGCAGTACTTC. The J gene is TRBJ2-7, the V gene TRBV12-3 or TRBV12-4; the match to TRBD1 covers 8 bases. The V and J ends lost 5 bases and 3 bases, in that order; junction bases with no gene match: 9. The CDR3 spans 15 residues.